These 21 T cell receptor beta chains originate from one sample sequenced in a study of cytomegalovirus exposure and HLA in healthy donors. The PCR contained 60 Vbeta and 13 Jbeta primers. Clones were read by immunoSEQ multiplex PCR, and TCRdb kept only the in-frame ones, dropping some. The table for this sample gives tens of thousands of clones. The sequenced sample consisted of PBMCs. The receptor source for this set is a man in his thirties or forties in good health and CMV-seronegative.

The chain carries TRBV7-3 and TRBJ2-1; TRBD2 agrees at 11 bases. Germline CDR1 reads SGHTA; CDR2 reads FQGTGA. J was trimmed by 4 bases and V by 7 bases; bases with no gene match: 6. This CDR3 is built from 15 residues. The CDR3: CASTQGLAGYNEQFF. Written as DNA, the CDR3 is TGTGCCAGCACCCAAGGACTAGCGGGTTACAATGAGCAGTTCTTC.

This CDR3 reads CASSFPRQGLSPEQYF. The DNA for the CDR3 is TGCGCCAGCAGCTTCCCCAGACAGGGGCTCTCGCCCGAGCAGTACTTC. The rearrangement joins TRBV5-1 to TRBJ2-7, with TRBD1 matching over 8 bases. Germline V gives CDR1 SGHRS, CDR2 YFSETQ. The CDR3 covers 16 residues. V lost 2 bases and J lost 6; bases outside the gene matches: 13.

V usage is TRBV5-1 and J usage is TRBJ2-5; D gene ambiguous. The V end was cut by 4 bases, the J end by 3 bases, with 13 bases between. Germline assignment: CDR1 SGHRS and CDR2 YFSETQ. The CDR3 covers 14 residues. In DNA form, the CDR3 reads TGCGCCAGCAGCATCACTACCACAAAAGAGACCCAGTACTTC. It specifies CASSITTTKETQYF.

The chain joins TRBV6-5 to TRBJ2-5, with TRBD1 matching 7 bases. The V gene end was trimmed by 6 bases and the J gene end by 6 bases; junction bases not matched to a gene: 7. The CDR3 consists of 13 residues. Looked up from germline, CDR1 is MNHEY and CDR2 is SVGAGI. The CDR3 nucleotides are TGTGCCAGCAGGCCCACAGGGGTGAAGACCCAGTACTTC. This encodes CASRPTGVKTQYF.

The chain links TRBV19 to TRBJ2-3; TRBD2 matches at 11 bases. Per germline, CDR1 LNHDA and CDR2 SQIVND (reference sequence). CDR3 length: 14 residues. Trimming at V came to 6 bases and at J to 3 bases, leaving 2 bases not matched to a gene. The CDR3: CASRLAGETDTQYF. In DNA, the CDR3 is TGTGCCAGTAGACTAGCGGGAGAGACAGATACGCAGTATTTT.

The chain links TRBV5-8 to TRBJ1-1, with a tentative D call TRBD1 (6 bases). Trimming took off 4 bases at V and 6 bases at J, with 16 bases between the two ends. Per germline, CDR1 SGHTS and CDR2 YDEGEE. The CDR3 length is 14 residues. The CDR3 sequence: CASSPGDRTSEAFF. In nucleotides, the CDR3 is TGTGCCAGCAGCCCCGGCGACAGGACTTCTGAAGCTTTCTTT.

The V and J genes are TRBV5-8 and TRBJ1-5, with 8 bases fitting TRBD1. Per germline, CDR1 SGHTS and CDR2 YDEGEE. The CDR3 has 15 residues. Germline trimming cut 7 bases from V and 6 bases from J; bases unmatched to any gene: 12. CDR3 in amino acids: CASGTTGVVGQPQHF. CDR3 in DNA: TGTGCCAGCGGAACGACAGGGGTGGTGGGTCAGCCCCAGCATTTT.

The chain has TRBV7-8 and TRBJ1-2; 12 nucleotides line up with TRBD1. Germline V gene data show CDR1 as SGHVS and CDR2 as FQNEAQ. The J segment lost 4 bases and the V segment lost 5 bases, leaving 5 bases of the junction unmatched. The CDR3 totals 15 residues. The CDR3 nucleotides read TGTGCCAGCAGCCTGGGACAGGGGGCGTTCTATGGCTACACCTTC. Translating gives CASSLGQGAFYGYTF. Complete variable domain (other parts from reference TRBV7-8 and TRBJ1-2): GAGVSQSPRYKVAKRGQDVALRCDPISGHVSLFWYQQALGQGPEFLTYFQNEAQLDKSGLPSDRFFAERPEGSVSTLKIQRTQQEDSAVYLCASSLGQGAFYGYTFGSGTRLTVV.

V usage is TRBV10-1 and J usage is TRBJ2-5; D might be TRBD1 (6 bases). Germline V CDR1 and CDR2: WNHNN, SYGVQD (reference sequence). V was cut by 6 bases and J by 5 bases, with 16 bases left in between. The length of the CDR3 is 14 residues. This CDR3 is CASSPRQDGETQYF. The CDR3 DNA sequence: TGCGCCAGCAGCCCCCGACAGGATGGGGAGACCCAGTACTTC.

The chain employs TRBV19 and TRBJ1-1; 11 bases fit TRBD1. Germline-derived CDR1 and CDR2 are LNHDA and SQIVND (reference sequence). J lost 5 bases, V lost 2 bases, and 7 bases had no gene match. The CDR3 loop spans 16 amino acids. In DNA, the CDR3 is TGTGCCAGTAGTATAAGGATGGGACAGGGGGATACTGAAGCTTTCTTT. Amino acid sequence: CASSIRMGQGDTEAFF.

The chain joins TRBV5-1 to TRBJ1-2; tentatively, D is TRBD1 (6 bases). This CDR3 has 15 residues. With 4 bases removed from V and 3 bases from J, the gap between germline ends came to 16 bases. Germline values: CDR1 SGHRS, CDR2 YFSETQ. The CDR3 bases are TGCGCCAGCAGCCTACAGGGTGGGAATGACTATGGCTACACCTTC. Its protein is CASSLQGGNDYGYTF. Full variable domain (rest looked up from reference TRBV5-1 and TRBJ1-2): KAGVTQTPRYLIKTRGQQVTLSCSPISGHRSVSWYQQTPGQGLQFLFEYFSETQRNKGNFPGRFSGRQFSNSRSEMNVSTLELGDSALYLCASSLQGGNDYGYTFGSGTRLTVV.

The chain joins TRBV6-5 to TRBJ1-5; possibly TRBD1 for D (6 bases). The length of the CDR3 is 13 residues. Germline V gene data show CDR1 as MNHEY and CDR2 as SVGAGI. Between the trimmed V and J ends, which lost 5 bases and 5 bases, there was a span of 10 bases. In DNA form, the CDR3 reads TGTGCCAGCAGTCAGACAGGCCATCAGCCCCAGCATTTT. Protein: CASSQTGHQPQHF.

The chain links TRBV19 to TRBJ2-2; D is unresolved. This CDR3 has 15 amino acids. V dropped 7 bases and J dropped 0 bases, with 12 bases sitting between them. Looked up from germline, CDR1 is LNHDA and CDR2 is SQIVND (reference sequence). This CDR3 is CASTQATANTGELFF. The CDR3 nucleotides read TGTGCCAGTACCCAAGCCACGGCGAACACCGGGGAGCTGTTTTTT.

The rearrangement links TRBV19 to TRBJ1-5; D unresolved. Trimming shortened V by 7 bases and J by 3 bases, and 13 bases separated the two germline ends. This CDR3 contains 14 residues. The germline V gene has CDR1 LNHDA and CDR2 SQIVND (reference sequence). The CDR3 loop is CASKKQPDNQPQHF. CDR3 DNA: TGTGCCAGTAAGAAACAGCCGGACAATCAGCCCCAGCATTTT.

This chain uses TRBV7-2 with TRBJ2-1; D is undetermined. CDR3 size: 15 residues. Trimming took off 2 bases at V and 5 bases at J, with 13 bases between the two ends. Germline CDR1 is SGHTA and CDR2 is FQGNSA. The CDR3 nucleotides read TGTGCCAGCAGCTTAAAGACCGGCAGCGACAATGAGCAGTTCTTC. Translated, it gives CASSLKTGSDNEQFF.

This rearrangement joins TRBV11-1 to TRBJ1-4, with no clear D. Per germline, CDR1 SGHAT and CDR2 FQDESV (reference sequence). The CDR3 runs to 11 residues. The V end lost 5 bases, the J end lost 14 bases, and 12 bases lay between the germline ends. CDR3 protein: CASSHSAQLFF. For the CDR3, the DNA is TGTGCCAGCAGCCACTCCGCACAGCTGTTTTTT.

V is TRBV5-5 and J is TRBJ1-4, with 8 bases identical to TRBD1. In germline, CDR1 is SGHKS, CDR2 YYEKEE (reference sequence). V trimming: 5 bases; J trimming: 8 bases; junction bases outside the gene matches: 8. This CDR3 is 14 amino acids long. CDR3: CASSFTGGREKLFF. The CDR3, as DNA: TGTGCCAGCAGTTTTACAGGGGGACGGGAAAAACTGTTTTTT. The variable domain in full, with the rest retrieved from reference TRBV5-5 and TRBJ1-4, is DAGVTQSPTHLIKTRGQQVTLRCSPISGHKSVSWYQQVLGQGPQFIFQYYEKEERGRGNFPDRFSARQFPNYSSELNVNALLLGDSALYLCASSFTGGREKLFFGSGTQLSVL.

The genes are TRBV4-1 and TRBJ2-1; D call uncertain. Trimming removed 0 bases at V and 9 bases at J, with 9 bases between. The germline V gene encodes CDR1 MGHRA and CDR2 YSYEKL. The CDR3 covers 13 residues. The CDR3, as DNA: TGCGCCAGCAGCCAAGATTTCGCAGGTGAGCAGTTCTTC. Amino acid sequence: CASSQDFAGEQFF.

The rearrangement links TRBV5-1 to TRBJ2-5, with D possibly TRBD2 on 5 matching bases. V was shortened by 0 bases and J by 5 bases, with 11 bases between the two germline ends. Per the germline V gene, CDR1 is SGHRS and CDR2 is YFSETQ. The CDR3 is made up of 14 amino acids. The DNA of the CDR3 is TGCGCCAGCAGCTTGGACGGGGTACGGGAGACCCAGTACTTC. Amino acids: CASSLDGVRETQYF.

The rearrangement links TRBV5-6 to TRBJ2-1, with D maybe TRBD2 (6 bases). This CDR3 contains 16 residues. V lost 6 bases, J lost 0 bases, and 16 bases lay in between. Germline V gene sequence: CDR1 SGHDT, CDR2 YYEEEE. CDR3 in DNA: TGTGCCAGCAATCCTTCTGGCGGGAACTCCTACAATGAGCAGTTCTTC. The encoded protein is CASNPSGGNSYNEQFF.

The chain combines TRBV29-1 with TRBJ2-2; maybe TRBD2 (6 bases). From germline, CDR1 is SQVTM and CDR2 ANQGSEA. CDR3 length equals 15 residues. Between the trimmed V and J ends, which lost 2 bases and 6 bases, there was a span of 16 bases. CDR3 in amino acids: CSVETGESTSGELFF. CDR3 in DNA: TGCAGCGTTGAAACGGGGGAGAGTACGTCCGGGGAGCTGTTTTTT.